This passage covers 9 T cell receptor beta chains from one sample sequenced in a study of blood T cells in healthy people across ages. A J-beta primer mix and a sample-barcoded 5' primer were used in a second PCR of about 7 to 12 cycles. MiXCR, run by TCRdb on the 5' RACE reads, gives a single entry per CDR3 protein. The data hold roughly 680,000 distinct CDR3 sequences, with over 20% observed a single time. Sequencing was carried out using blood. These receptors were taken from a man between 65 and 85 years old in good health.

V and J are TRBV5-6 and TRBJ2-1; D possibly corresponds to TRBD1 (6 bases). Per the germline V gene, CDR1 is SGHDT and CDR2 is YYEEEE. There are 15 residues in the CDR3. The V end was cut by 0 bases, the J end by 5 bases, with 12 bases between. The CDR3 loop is CASSLGQGLDNEQFF. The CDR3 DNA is TGTGCCAGCAGCTTGGGGCAGGGGCTGGACAATGAGCAGTTCTTC. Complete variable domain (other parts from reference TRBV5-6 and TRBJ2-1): DAGVTQSPTHLIKTRGQQVTLRCSPKSGHDTVSWYQQALGQGPQFIFQYYEEEERQRGNFPDRFSGHQFPNYSSELNVNALLLGDSALYLCASSLGQGLDNEQFFGPGTRLTVL.

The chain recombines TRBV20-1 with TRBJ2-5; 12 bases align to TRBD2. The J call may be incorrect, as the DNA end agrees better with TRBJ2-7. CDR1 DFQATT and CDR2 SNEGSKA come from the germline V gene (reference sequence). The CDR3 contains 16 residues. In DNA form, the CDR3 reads TGCAGTGCTAGAGATCACTCTAGCGGGAGGGGCTACGAGCAGTACTTC. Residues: CSARDHSSGRGYEQYF.

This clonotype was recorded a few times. The DNA of the CDR3 is TGTGCCAGCAGTTGCGGGGGAGGGGAGACCCAGTACTTC. This codes for CASSCGGGETQYF. V gene TRBV6-5 combines with J gene TRBJ2-5; 7 nucleotides agree with TRBD2. With V trimmed by 4 bases and J by 5 bases, 4 bases remained unmatched. The germline CDR1 and CDR2 sequences are MNHEY and SVGAGI. The CDR3 consists of 13 residues.

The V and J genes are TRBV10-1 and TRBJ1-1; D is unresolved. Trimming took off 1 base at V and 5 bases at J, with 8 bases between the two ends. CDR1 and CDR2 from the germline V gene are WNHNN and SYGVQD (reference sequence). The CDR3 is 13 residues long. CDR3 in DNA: TGCGCCAGCAGTGAGTTCCGAGAGACTGAAGCTTTCTTT. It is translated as CASSEFRETEAFF.

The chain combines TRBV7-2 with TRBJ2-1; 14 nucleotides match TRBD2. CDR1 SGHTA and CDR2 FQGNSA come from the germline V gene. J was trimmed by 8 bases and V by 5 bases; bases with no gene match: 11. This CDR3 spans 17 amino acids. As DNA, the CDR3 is TGTGCCAGCAGCATTAGACTAGCGGGAGGGAGGGTCGATGAGCAGTTCTTC. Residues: CASSIRLAGGRVDEQFF.

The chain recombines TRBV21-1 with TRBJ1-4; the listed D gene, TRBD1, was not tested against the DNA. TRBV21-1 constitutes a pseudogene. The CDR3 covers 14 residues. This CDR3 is CASGLTGGDEKLFF. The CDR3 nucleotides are TGTGCCAGCGGATTGACAGGGGGTGATGAAAAACTGTTTTTT.

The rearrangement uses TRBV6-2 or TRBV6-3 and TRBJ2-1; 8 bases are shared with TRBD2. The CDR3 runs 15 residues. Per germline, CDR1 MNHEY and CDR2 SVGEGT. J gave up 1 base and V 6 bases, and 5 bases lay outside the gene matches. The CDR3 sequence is CASRFTSGSYNEQFF. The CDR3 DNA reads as TGTGCCAGCAGGTTCACTAGCGGTTCCTACAATGAGCAGTTCTTC.

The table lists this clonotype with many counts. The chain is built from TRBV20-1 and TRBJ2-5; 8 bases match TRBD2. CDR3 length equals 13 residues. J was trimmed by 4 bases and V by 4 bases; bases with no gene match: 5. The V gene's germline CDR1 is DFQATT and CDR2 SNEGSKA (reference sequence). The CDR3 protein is CSAKREPPETQYF. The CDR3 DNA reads TGCAGTGCTAAGCGGGAGCCCCCAGAGACCCAGTACTTC.

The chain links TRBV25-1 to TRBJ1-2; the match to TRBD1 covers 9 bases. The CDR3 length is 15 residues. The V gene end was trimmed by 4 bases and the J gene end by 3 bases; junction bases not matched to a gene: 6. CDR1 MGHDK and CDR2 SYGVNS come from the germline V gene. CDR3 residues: CASSAIQGADYGYTF. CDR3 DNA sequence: TGTGCCAGCAGTGCCATACAGGGGGCGGACTATGGCTACACCTTC.